One T cell receptor beta chain is described in this entry. Only in-frame clones appear in the TCRdb table, and some are missing; sequencing was by immunoSEQ multiplex PCR. The data show 190,000 or so clones, just under 90% seen once. The sample comes from a study of blood T cell repertoires in COVID-19. The V segment lost 6 bases and the J segment 5 bases; nucleotides outside the gene matches: 3. Per germline, CDR1 MDHEN and CDR2 SYDVKM. There are 13 residues in the CDR3. Ages ranged from about 18 to 100 years, with residence in fewer than 25 US areas. Cohorts were based on clinical histories the participants reported. Two consecutive negative NP/OP PCR tests, clearance, or resolved symptoms defined Cohort 3 recovery.

J is TRBJ2-3 and V is TRBV28; 9 positions match TRBD2. The TCR sequence derives from a man aged 25 to 45 who had recovered from COVID-19. Material: PBMCs or T cells enriched from blood (not recorded which). The CDR3 DNA sequence: TGTGCCAGCAGGGCTAGCGGGGTAGATACGCAGTATTTT. This translates into CASRASGVDTQYF.